This T cell receptor beta chain was identified during a study of blood T cell repertoires in COVID-19 (dated by TCRdb to 2018 to 2021). Study-level background: Samples covering the acute and convalescent phases of COVID-19 were provided by collaborators in the United States, Italy and Spain. A freely available public database, intended as a resource for researchers studying the immune response to SARS-CoV-2, is where the repertoires were released. Samples were obtained from the ongoing ImmuneRACE study (first 160 participants) and from 1,254 subjects provided by 6 global collaborators. A de-identified subject ID, COVID-19 status, age in years and sex were almost always included in the sample metadata. The material from the prospective study consisted of cDNA or gDNA derived from T cells, B-cell-depleted T cells, or PBMCs. Subjects who had been exposed to COVID-19, were actively infected with it, or had recovered from it provided the deeply sampled blood TCRbeta repertoires that made up the dataset. Where HLA class I and class II types were available, the types were taken from metadata supplied by the sample provider, not from assay-based typing.

Including cysteine and phenylalanine, the CDR3 has 15 amino acids. This entry keeps only the CDR3 DNA: 45 bases, framed from base 1. The junction carries 10 bases between V and J, which are trimmed by 1 base and 3 bases respectively. CDR1 and CDR2, per the germline V gene, are SGDLS and YYNGEE. Concerning this clone: Its antigen is unknown. No per-base quality is available; no much larger clone lies one base away.

The immunoSEQ Assay, a bias-controlled multiplex PCR, was used to amplify TCRbeta CDR3 regions from genomic DNA. The authors' pipeline ran thus. The number of nucleated cells in each sample was estimated from the amplification of reference gene primers within the assay. To quantify the absolute abundance of each unique TCRbeta CDR3 rearrangement, sequence reads were collapsed and filtered. For each sample, productive Simpson clonality was calculated by taking the square root of Simpson's diversity index across productive rearrangements. The table was pulled from immuneACCESS by TCRdb, which kept in-frame rearrangements only. Such tables lose some clones; where checked, under half of the loss comes from unresolved V genes, and the rest has no known cause. Clonal size and the V and J genes are those of that table, whereas D and trimming came from the DNA. Within this sample are 110,000 or so clones, with 70% to 80% of them counted one time only. Clones ranked in the top ten supply 7.9% of the sample.

Summary of the overall study and its limitations: The quantity of clinical and demographic metadata differed by source and by participant and was supplied without curation.

Each collaborating institution followed its own protocols to collect whole blood in K2EDTA tubes. For TCRbeta analysis, collaborators shipped samples in one of three forms: frozen whole blood, isolated PBMCs, or DNA extracted from either of those sample types. The sequence joins TRBV9 to TRBJ1-4, and perhaps TRBD1 as D gene, on 6 matching bases. Sample: peripheral blood. This TCR came from a human donor in a cohort sampled during active COVID-19. The CDR3 protein: CASSVTGRANEKLFF. The DNA sequence is TGTGCCAGCAGCGTAACAGGGAGGGCTAATGAAAAACTGTTTTTT. The CDR3 plus the reference TRBV9 and TRBJ1-4 genes for the other parts give the full variable domain: DSGVTQTPKHLITATGQRVTLRCSPRSGDLSVYWYQQSLDQGLQFLIQYYNGEERAKGNILERFSAQQFPDLHSELNLSSLELGDSALYFCASSVTGRANEKLFFGSGTQLSVL.